This T cell receptor (beta chain) was recorded in a study of OX40 agonist ivuxolimab in advanced cancers. Study information: Patients were treated with intravenous ivuxolimab, dosed at 0.01 to 10 mg/kg and infused every 2 weeks. Three patients had partial responses: one hepatocellular carcinoma, two cutaneous melanoma.

CDR3 size: 18 residues. CDR1 and CDR2 (germline): MGHRA, YSYEKL. V shed 2 bases and J shed 6 bases, with 23 bases lying between them. About this clone: Its specificity is unknown.

Study results and limitations: At 0.1 to 3.0 mg/kg and by week 6, clonal expansion occurred in CD4+ and CD8+ blood T cells. In CD8+ T cells, expanded clones were on average more numerous than in CD4+.

The repertoire was sequenced with immunoSEQ multiplex PCR; TCRdb's copy has only in-frame clones and lacks some. Here the sample spans some 70,000 clones, about nine tenths being singletons. The clonotype comes from an adult with an advanced solid tumor such as melanoma, head and neck, liver or kidney cancer. V is TRBV4-1 and J is TRBJ2-1; D is ambiguous. Sequenced material: CD4+ or CD8+ T cells sorted from blood, taken in a trial of the OX40 agonist ivuxolimab. CDR3 bases: TGCGCCAGCAGCCAAAGGGCGGCTGGCGTCTTCGGTGCCAATGAGCAGTTCTTC. Its protein is CASSQRAAGVFGANEQFF.